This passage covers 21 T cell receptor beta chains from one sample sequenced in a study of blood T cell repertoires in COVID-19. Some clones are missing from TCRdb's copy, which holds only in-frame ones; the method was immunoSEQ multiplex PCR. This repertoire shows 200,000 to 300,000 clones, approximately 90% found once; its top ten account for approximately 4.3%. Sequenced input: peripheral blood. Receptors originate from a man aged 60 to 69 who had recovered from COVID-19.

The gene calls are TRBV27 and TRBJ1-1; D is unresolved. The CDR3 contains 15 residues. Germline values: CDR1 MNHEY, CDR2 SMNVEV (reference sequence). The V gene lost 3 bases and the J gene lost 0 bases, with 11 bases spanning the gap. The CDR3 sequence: CASSFQKQMNTEAFF. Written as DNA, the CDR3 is TGTGCCAGCAGTTTCCAGAAACAGATGAACACTGAAGCTTTCTTT.

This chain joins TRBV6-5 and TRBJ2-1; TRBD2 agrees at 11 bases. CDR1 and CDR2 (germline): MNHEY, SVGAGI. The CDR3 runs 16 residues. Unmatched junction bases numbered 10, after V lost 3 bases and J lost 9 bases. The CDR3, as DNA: TGTGCCAGCAGTTATTTAGCGGGGGGGCCTCTTAGTGAGCAGTTCTTC. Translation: CASSYLAGGPLSEQFF.

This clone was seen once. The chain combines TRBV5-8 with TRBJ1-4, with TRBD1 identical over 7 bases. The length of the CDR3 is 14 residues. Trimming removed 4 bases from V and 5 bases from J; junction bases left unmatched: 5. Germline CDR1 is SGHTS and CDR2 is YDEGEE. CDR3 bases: TGTGCCAGCAGCCCGGGACAGAGGAATGAAAAACTGTTTTTT. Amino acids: CASSPGQRNEKLFF.

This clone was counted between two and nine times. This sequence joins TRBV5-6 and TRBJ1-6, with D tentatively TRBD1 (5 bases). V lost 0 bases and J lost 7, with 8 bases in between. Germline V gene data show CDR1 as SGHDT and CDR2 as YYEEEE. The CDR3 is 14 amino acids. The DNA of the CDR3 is TGTGCCAGCAGCTTGGACAGGCTAAATTCACCCCTCCACTTT. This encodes CASSLDRLNSPLHF.

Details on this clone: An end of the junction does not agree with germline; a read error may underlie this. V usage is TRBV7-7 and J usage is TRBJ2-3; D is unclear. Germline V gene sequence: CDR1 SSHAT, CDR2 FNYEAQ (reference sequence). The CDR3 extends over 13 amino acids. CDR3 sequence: CASSLAEADTQYF. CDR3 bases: TGTGCTAGCAGCTTAGCCGAGGCAGATACGCAGTATTTT.

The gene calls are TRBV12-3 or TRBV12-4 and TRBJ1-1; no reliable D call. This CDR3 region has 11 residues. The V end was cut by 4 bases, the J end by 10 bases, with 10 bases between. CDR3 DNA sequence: TGTGCCAGCAGTTCCTTGTCGGGAGCTTTCTTT. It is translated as CASSSLSGAFF.

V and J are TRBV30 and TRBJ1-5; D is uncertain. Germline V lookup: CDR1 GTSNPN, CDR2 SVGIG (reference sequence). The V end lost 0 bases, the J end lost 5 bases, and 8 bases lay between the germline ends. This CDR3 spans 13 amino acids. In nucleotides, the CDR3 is TGTGCCTGGAGTGTAGGGAGGGATCAGCCCCAGCATTTT. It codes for CAWSVGRDQPQHF.

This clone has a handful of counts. CDR3 in amino acids: CASSQVHSTQPQHF. In DNA, the CDR3 is TGTGCCAGCAGCCAAGTTCACAGTACTCAGCCCCAGCATTTT. This rearrangement joins TRBV14 to TRBJ1-5; D is unclear. This CDR3 comprises 14 residues. Germline CDR1 SGHDN, CDR2 FVKESK. The V end lost 1 base, the J end lost 6 bases, and 10 bases lay between the germline ends.

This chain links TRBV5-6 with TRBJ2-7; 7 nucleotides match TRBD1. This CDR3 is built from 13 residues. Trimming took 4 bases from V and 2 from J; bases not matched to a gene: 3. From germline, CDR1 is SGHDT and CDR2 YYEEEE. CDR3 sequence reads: CASSHGTAYEQYF. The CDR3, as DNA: TGTGCCAGCAGCCATGGGACAGCCTACGAGCAGTACTTC.

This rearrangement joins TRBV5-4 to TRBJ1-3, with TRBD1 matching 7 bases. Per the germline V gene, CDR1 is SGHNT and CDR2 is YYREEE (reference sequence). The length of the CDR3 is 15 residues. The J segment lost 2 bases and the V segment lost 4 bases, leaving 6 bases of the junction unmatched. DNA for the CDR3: TGTGCCAGCAGCGACAGGGCCCGGACTGGAAACACCATATATTTT. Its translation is CASSDRARTGNTIYF.

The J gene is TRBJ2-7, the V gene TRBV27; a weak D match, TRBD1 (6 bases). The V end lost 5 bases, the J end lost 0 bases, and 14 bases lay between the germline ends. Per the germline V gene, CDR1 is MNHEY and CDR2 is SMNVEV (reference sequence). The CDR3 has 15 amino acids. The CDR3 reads CASSTGTPSSYEQYF. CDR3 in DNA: TGTGCCAGCAGTACCGGGACACCAAGCTCCTACGAGCAGTACTTC.

CDR3 DNA sequence: TGTGCCTGGAGGATGGACAGGGGCGGTGGAAACACCATATATTTT. Translating it yields CAWRMDRGGGNTIYF. V gene TRBV30 combines with J gene TRBJ1-3, with 9 positions matching TRBD1. After removal of 3 bases from V and 3 bases from J, the junction contained 6 bases not matched to a gene. The CDR3 contains 15 residues. Germline V gene lookup returns CDR1 GTSNPN and CDR2 SVGIG (reference sequence).

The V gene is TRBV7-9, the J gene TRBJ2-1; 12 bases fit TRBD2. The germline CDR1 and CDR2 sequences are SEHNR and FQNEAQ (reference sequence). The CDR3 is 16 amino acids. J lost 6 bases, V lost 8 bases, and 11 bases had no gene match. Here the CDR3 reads CASGGLAGTRGNEQFF. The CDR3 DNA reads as TGTGCCAGCGGCGGACTAGCGGGGACCAGGGGCAATGAGCAGTTCTTC.

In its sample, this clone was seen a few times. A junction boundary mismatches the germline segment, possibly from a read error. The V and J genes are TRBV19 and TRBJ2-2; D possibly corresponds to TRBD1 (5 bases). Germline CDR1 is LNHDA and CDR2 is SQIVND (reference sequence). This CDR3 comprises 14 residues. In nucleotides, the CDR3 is TGTGCCACTAGTGGCCAGGGGAACACCGGGGAGCTGTTTTTT. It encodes CATSGQGNTGELFF.

This CDR3 reads CASSLVGEGSEQYF. In DNA form, the CDR3 reads TGTGCCAGCAGCTTAGTAGGGGAGGGAAGCGAGCAGTACTTC. The rearrangement uses TRBV7-2 and TRBJ2-7; TRBD2 agrees at 7 bases. Germline trimming cut 1 base from V and 6 bases from J; bases unmatched to any gene: 6. CDR1 and CDR2 (germline): SGHTA, FQGNSA. This CDR3 has 14 amino acids. The full variable domain, its missing parts supplied by reference TRBV7-2 and TRBJ2-7, is GAGVSQSPSNKVTEKGKDVELRCDPISGHTALYWYRQSLGQGLEFLIYFQGNSAPDKSGLPSDRFSAERTGGSVSTLTIQRTQQEDSAVYLCASSLVGEGSEQYFGPGTRLTVT.

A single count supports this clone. The CDR3 region is CSVHQGFTEAFF. The CDR3 DNA reads as TGCAGCGTTCACCAGGGGTTCACTGAAGCTTTCTTT. The chain couples TRBV29-1 to TRBJ1-1, with D possibly TRBD1 on 6 matching bases. The CDR3 totals 12 residues. Germline CDR1 SQVTM, CDR2 ANQGSEA. Trimming left V 5 bases short and J 4 bases short, with 11 bases between.

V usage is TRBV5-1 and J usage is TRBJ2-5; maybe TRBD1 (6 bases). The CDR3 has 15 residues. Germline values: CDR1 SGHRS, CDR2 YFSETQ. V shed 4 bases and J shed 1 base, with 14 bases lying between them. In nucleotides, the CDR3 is TGCGCCAGCAGCCAGCAGGGGAATTTCCAAGAGACCCAGTACTTC. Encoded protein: CASSQQGNFQETQYF.

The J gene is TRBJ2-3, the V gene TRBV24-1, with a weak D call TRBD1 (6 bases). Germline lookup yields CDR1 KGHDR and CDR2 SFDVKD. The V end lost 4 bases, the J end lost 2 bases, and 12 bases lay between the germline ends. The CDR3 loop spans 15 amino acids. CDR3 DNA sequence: TGTGCCACCAGTGAAGTAGGGGGTAACACAGATACGCAGTATTTT. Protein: CATSEVGGNTDTQYF.

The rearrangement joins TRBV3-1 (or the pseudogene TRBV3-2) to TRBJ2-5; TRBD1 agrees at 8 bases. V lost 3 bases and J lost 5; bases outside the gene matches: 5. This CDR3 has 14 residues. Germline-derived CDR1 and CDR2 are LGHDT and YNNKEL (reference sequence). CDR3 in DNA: TGTGCCAGCAGCCAGACAGGGGTTCATGAGACCCAGTACTTC. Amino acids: CASSQTGVHETQYF.

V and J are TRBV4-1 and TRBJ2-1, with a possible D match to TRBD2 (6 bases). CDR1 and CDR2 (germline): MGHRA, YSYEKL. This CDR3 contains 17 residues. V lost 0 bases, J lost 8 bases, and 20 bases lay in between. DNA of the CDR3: TGCGCCAGCAGCCAAGATCATGGAGGGTTTTGGGTAGATGAGCAGTTCTTC. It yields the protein CASSQDHGGFWVDEQFF.

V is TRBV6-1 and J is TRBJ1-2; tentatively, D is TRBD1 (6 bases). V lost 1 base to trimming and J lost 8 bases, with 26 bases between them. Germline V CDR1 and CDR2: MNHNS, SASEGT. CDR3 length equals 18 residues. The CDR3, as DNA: TGTGCCAGCAGTGAAGATGGAAAGGTCACCGGACAGAGGCGCGGCTACACCTTC. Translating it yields CASSEDGKVTGQRRGYTF.